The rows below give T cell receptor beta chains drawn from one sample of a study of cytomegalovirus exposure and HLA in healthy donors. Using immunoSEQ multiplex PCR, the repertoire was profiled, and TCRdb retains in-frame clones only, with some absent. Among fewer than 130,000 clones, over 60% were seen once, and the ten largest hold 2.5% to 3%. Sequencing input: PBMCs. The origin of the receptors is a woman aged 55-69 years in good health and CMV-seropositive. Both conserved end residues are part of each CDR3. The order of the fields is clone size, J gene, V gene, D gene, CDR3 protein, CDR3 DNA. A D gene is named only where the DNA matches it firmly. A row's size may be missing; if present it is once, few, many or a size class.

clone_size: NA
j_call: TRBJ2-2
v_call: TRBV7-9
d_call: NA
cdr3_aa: CAPSAGALNTGELFF
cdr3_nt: TGTGCCCCCAGTGCGGGGGCGCTGAACACCGGGGAGCTGTTTTTT

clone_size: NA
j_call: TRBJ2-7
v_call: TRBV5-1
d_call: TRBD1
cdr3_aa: CASSAGTGAILNEQYF
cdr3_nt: TGCGCCAGCAGCGCCGGGACAGGGGCCATCCTAAACGAGCAGTACTTC

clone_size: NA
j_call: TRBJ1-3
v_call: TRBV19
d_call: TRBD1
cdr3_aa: CASTPLTGTGNSGNTIYF
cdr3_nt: TGTGCCAGTACACCCTTAACCGGGACAGGGAACTCTGGAAACACCATATATTTT

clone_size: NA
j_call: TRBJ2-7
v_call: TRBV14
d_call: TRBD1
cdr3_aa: CASSQNLRTGETRRLYEQYF
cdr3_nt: TGTGCCAGCAGCCAAAATTTGAGGACAGGGGAGACAAGGCGATTATACGAGCAGTACTTC

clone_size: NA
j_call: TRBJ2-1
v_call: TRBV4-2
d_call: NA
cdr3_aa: CASSQETETHNEQFF
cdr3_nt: TGTGCCAGCAGCCAAGAAACTGAAACCCACAATGAGCAGTTCTTC

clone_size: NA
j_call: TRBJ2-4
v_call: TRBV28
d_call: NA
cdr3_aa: CASSLEMKGAVGRLATIAKNIQYF
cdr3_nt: TGTGCCAGCAGTTTAGAGATGAAGGGGGCGGTCGGGAGACTAGCGACCATTGCCAAAAACATTCAGTACTTC

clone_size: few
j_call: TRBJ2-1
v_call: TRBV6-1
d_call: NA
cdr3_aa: CASSPSPLGGWEQFF
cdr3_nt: TGTGCCAGCAGTCCAAGTCCCCTTGGAGGCTGGGAGCAGTTCTTC

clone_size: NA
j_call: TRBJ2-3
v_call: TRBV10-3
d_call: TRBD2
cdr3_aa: CAISLTLAGTDTQYF
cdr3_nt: TGTGCCATCAGCCTGACACTAGCGGGCACAGATACGCAGTATTTT

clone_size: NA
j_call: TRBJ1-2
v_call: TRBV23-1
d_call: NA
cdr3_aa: CAKSRTEKFYGYTF
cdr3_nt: TGCGCGAAAAGCCGGACAGAGAAGTTCTATGGCTACACCTTC

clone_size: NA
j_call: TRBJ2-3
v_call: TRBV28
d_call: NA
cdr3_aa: CASSVPSDTQYF
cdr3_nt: TGTGCCAGCAGTGTCCCGAGCGATACGCAGTATTTT

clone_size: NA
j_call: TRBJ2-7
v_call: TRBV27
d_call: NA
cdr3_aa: CASSVRQNQGTYEQYF
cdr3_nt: TGTGCCAGCAGTGTGAGACAGAACCAGGGTACCTACGAGCAGTACTTC

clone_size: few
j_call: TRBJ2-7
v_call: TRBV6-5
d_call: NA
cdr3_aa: CASRDSRTSYEQYF
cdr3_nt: TGTGCCAGCAGGGACAGCCGGACCTCCTACGAGCAGTACTTC

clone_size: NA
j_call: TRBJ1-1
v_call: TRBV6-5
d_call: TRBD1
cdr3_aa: CASSTHGTANTEAFF
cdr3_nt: TGTGCCAGCAGCACTCACGGGACAGCAAACACTGAAGCTTTCTTT